A single sample is the source of the 20 T cell receptor beta chains below, sequenced in a study of T cell changes during pregnancy in multiple sclerosis. Libraries were prepared by immunoSEQ multiplex PCR; TCRdb keeps only in-frame clonotypes and omits some of them. The sample carries about 43,000 clones, 85% to 90% recorded once. Here the sequenced sample was peripheral blood, taken in the second trimester of pregnancy. The receptor set was obtained from a female donor in good health, enrolled as a control in a pregnancy study.

The chain combines TRBV6-5 with TRBJ1-5, with 7 positions matching TRBD1. V trimming: 6 bases; J trimming: 5 bases; junction bases outside the gene matches: 4. CDR1 is MNHEY and CDR2 is SVGAGI in the germline V gene. The CDR3 runs 13 residues. CDR3 coding DNA: TGTGCCAGCAGCCGACAGGGCGATCAGCCCCAGCATTTT. Protein: CASSRQGDQPQHF.

This clone has just one count. The chain recombines TRBV30 with TRBJ2-5, with 12 positions matching TRBD2. Germline V gives CDR1 GTSNPN, CDR2 SVGIG (reference sequence). The CDR3 is 16 residues long. With V trimmed by 2 bases and J by 1 base, 5 bases remained unmatched. The CDR3 is CAWSTGLAGPQETQYF. In DNA form, the CDR3 reads TGTGCCTGGAGTACTGGACTAGCGGGGCCCCAAGAGACCCAGTACTTC.

The J gene is TRBJ1-3, the V gene TRBV5-5; no clear D. V was cut by 4 bases and J by 0 bases, with 11 bases left in between. Germline V gene data show CDR1 as SGHKS and CDR2 as YYEKEE (reference sequence). This CDR3 is built from 15 residues. The CDR3 sequence: CASSRVANSGNTIYF. The CDR3 coding sequence is TGTGCCAGCAGCCGGGTCGCGAACTCTGGAAACACCATATATTTT.

The rearrangement uses TRBV10-2 and TRBJ2-7; TRBD1 agrees at 11 bases. The CDR3 consists of 15 residues. Trimming at V came to 2 bases and at J to 3 bases, leaving 3 bases not matched to a gene. Germline V gene lookup returns CDR1 WSHSY and CDR2 SAAADI. The CDR3 sequence: CASSELGQGDYEQYF. CDR3 nucleotide sequence: TGCGCCAGCAGTGAGCTGGGACAGGGGGACTACGAGCAGTACTTC.

This chain joins TRBV9 and TRBJ1-2, with no clear D. The CDR3 length is 15 residues. The germline V and J ends were trimmed by 4 bases and 0 bases, with 13 bases remaining between them. Germline V gives CDR1 SGDLS, CDR2 YYNGEE. CDR3 in amino acids: CASSSEGLANYGYTF. For the CDR3, the DNA is TGTGCCAGCAGCTCCGAAGGTCTAGCTAACTATGGCTACACCTTC. The full variable domain, its missing parts supplied by reference TRBV9 and TRBJ1-2, is DSGVTQTPKHLITATGQRVTLRCSPRSGDLSVYWYQQSLDQGLQFLIQYYNGEERAKGNILERFSAQQFPDLHSELNLSSLELGDSALYFCASSSEGLANYGYTFGSGTRLTVV.

The chain employs TRBV10-3 and TRBJ2-6; D gene uncertain. Germline CDR1 ENHRY, CDR2 SYGVKD. V lost 3 bases, J lost 0 bases, and 3 bases lay in between. This CDR3 has 14 residues. DNA of the CDR3: TGTGCCATCAGTGACAGCTCTGGGGCCAACGTCCTGACTTTC. This encodes CAISDSSGANVLTF.

This CDR3 is CASSGSGTSYGYTF. CDR3 nucleotide sequence: TGTGCCAGCAGCGGATCCGGGACAAGTTATGGCTACACCTTC. The chain links TRBV27 to TRBJ1-2, with D tentatively TRBD1 (6 bases). This CDR3 has 14 amino acids. V was shortened by 6 bases and J by 5 bases, with 16 bases between the two germline ends. Looked up from germline, CDR1 is MNHEY and CDR2 is SMNVEV (reference sequence).

The chain links TRBV19 to TRBJ1-3; no reliable D call. The V gene's germline CDR1 is LNHDA and CDR2 SQIVND (reference sequence). The V end lost 7 bases, the J end lost 0 bases, and 13 bases lay between the germline ends. The CDR3 is 15 residues long. In DNA, the CDR3 is TGTGCCAGTACCCAGAGGAGCGTCTCTGGAAACACCATATATTTT. Protein: CASTQRSVSGNTIYF.

The rearrangement links TRBV9 to TRBJ2-2, with 8 bases aligning to TRBD1. The germline V gene encodes CDR1 SGDLS and CDR2 YYNGEE. The junction had 2 bases not matched to a gene; V was cut back by 0 bases and J by 1 base. This CDR3 comprises 16 residues. CDR3 residues: CASSVEGTGNTGELFF. CDR3 in DNA: TGTGCCAGCAGCGTAGAGGGGACAGGGAACACCGGGGAGCTGTTTTTT.

The CDR3 nucleotides are TGTGCCAGCAGTTTTCGGCAGGGAAGGACCGGGGAGCTGTTTTTT. Protein sequence: CASSFRQGRTGELFF. The chain uses TRBV28 and TRBJ2-2; perhaps TRBD1 as D (5 bases). Germline V gene data show CDR1 as MDHEN and CDR2 as SYDVKM. The CDR3 has 15 residues. V lost 3 bases, J lost 5 bases, and 13 bases lay in between.

V is TRBV7-9 and J is TRBJ2-7; D not resolved. Germline CDR1 and CDR2: SEHNR and FQNEAQ (reference sequence). This CDR3 is built from 12 residues. Trimming shortened V by 4 bases and J by 2 bases, and 6 bases separated the two germline ends. In DNA form, the CDR3 reads TGTGCCAGCAGCTCCTCCGCCTACGAGCAGTACTTC. It yields the protein CASSSSAYEQYF. The variable domain in full, completed from reference TRBV7-9 and TRBJ2-7, reads DTGVSQNPRHKITKRGQNVTFRCDPISEHNRLYWYRQTLGQGPEFLTYFQNEAQLEKSRLLSDRFSAERPKGSFSTLEIQRTEQGDSAMYLCASSSSAYEQYFGPGTRLTVT.

This chain joins TRBV10-1 and TRBJ2-7; D is ambiguous. In germline, CDR1 is WNHNN, CDR2 SYGVQD (reference sequence). Trimming took 3 bases from V and 2 from J, leaving 11 bases between them. This CDR3 is built from 14 residues. This CDR3 is CASSEAILPYEQYF. CDR3 DNA: TGCGCCAGCAGTGAAGCAATATTACCCTACGAGCAGTACTTC.

The V call is TRBV5-4, the J call TRBJ1-3, with D possibly matching TRBD1 (6 bases). From germline, CDR1 is SGHNT and CDR2 YYREEE (reference sequence). This CDR3 is 15 amino acids long. Trimming cost V 3 bases and J 0 bases, with 10 bases left between them. Here the CDR3 DNA reads TGTGCCAGCAGCTCTAAGGACAGCTCTGGAAACACCATATATTTT. Translation: CASSSKDSSGNTIYF.

This chain joins TRBV30 and TRBJ2-1; no clear D gene. Trimming cost V 4 bases and J 6 bases, with 7 bases left between them. The CDR3 spans 11 residues. Germline V gene sequence: CDR1 GTSNPN, CDR2 SVGIG (reference sequence). The CDR3 coding sequence is TGTGCCTGGAATTCTTTCAATGAGCAGTTCTTC. Translation gives CAWNSFNEQFF.

This clone came up once. The chain uses TRBV27 and TRBJ1-5, with TRBD1 identical over 7 bases. Germline lookup yields CDR1 MNHEY and CDR2 SMNVEV (reference sequence). There are 13 residues in the CDR3. V lost 7 bases to trimming and J lost 12 bases; unmatched junction nucleotides: 12. CDR3 in DNA: TGTGCCAGCACCTCATCCCCCAGGGGGGTCCAGCATTTT. Amino acid sequence: CASTSSPRGVQHF.

The rearrangement uses TRBV21-1 and TRBJ2-5; TRBD2, the table's D call, was not compared with the DNA. TRBV21-1 is a pseudogene locus. The CDR3 sequence is 15 residues long. The CDR3 here is CASSKVPRERETQYF. Written as DNA, the CDR3 is TGTGCCAGCAGCAAGGTCCCCCGGGAGAGAGAGACCCAGTACTTC.

The CDR3 here is CASRAGVGNQPQHF. CDR3 nucleotide sequence: TGTGCCAGCAGGGCGGGGGTTGGTAATCAGCCCCAGCATTTT. The chain uses TRBV6-6 and TRBJ1-5; TRBD1 might be the D (5 bases). Looked up from germline, CDR1 is MNHNY and CDR2 is SVGAGI (reference sequence). This CDR3 region has 14 residues. The V and J ends lost 6 bases and 4 bases respectively, with 13 bases between them.

The chain joins TRBV5-1 to TRBJ1-2; no clear D gene. Deletions cut 4 bases from V and 1 base from J, with 11 bases between. The CDR3 runs to 14 residues. The germline gives CDR1 SGHRS, CDR2 YFSETQ. CDR3 loop: CASSAPDNNYGYTF. In DNA form, the CDR3 reads TGCGCCAGCAGCGCACCCGACAATAACTATGGCTACACCTTC.

This sequence joins TRBV28 and TRBJ1-5; 7 positions agree with TRBD1. The CDR3 length is 16 residues. The ends lost 4 bases at V and 1 base at J; junction bases unmatched: 7. CDR1 and CDR2 from the germline V gene are MDHEN and SYDVKM. CDR3 nucleotide sequence: TGTGCCAGCAGTTCCTATCCGGGACAGAGCAATCAGCCCCAGCATTTT. It is translated as CASSSYPGQSNQPQHF.

This clone was observed a single time. This sequence joins TRBV14 and TRBJ2-3; TRBD2 aligns across 12 bases. The CDR3 has 15 amino acids. Per the germline V gene, CDR1 is SGHDN and CDR2 is FVKESK. V dropped 0 bases and J dropped 8; count of bases not matched to a gene: 3. The CDR3, as DNA: TGTGCCAGCAGCCAAGAGGGACTAGCGGGCTTTACGCAGTATTTT. Translating gives CASSQEGLAGFTQYF.